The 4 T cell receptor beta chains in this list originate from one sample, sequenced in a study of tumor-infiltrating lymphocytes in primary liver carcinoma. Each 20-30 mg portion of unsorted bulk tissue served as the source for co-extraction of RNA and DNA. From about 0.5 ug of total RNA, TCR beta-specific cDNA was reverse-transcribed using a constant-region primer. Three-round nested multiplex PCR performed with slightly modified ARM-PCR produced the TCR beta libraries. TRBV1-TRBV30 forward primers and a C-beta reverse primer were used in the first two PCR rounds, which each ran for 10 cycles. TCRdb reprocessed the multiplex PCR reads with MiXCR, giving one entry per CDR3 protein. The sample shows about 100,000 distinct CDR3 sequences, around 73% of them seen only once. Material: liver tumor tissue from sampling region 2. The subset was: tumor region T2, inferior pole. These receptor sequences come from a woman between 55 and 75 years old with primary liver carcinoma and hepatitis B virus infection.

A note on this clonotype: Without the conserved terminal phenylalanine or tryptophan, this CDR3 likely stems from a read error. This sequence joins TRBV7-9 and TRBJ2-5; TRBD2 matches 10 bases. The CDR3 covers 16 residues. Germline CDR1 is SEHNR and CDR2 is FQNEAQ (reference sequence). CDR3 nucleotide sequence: TGTACCAGCAGCTTTATAGCGGGAGGATCGGGAGAGACCCAGTACATC. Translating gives CTSSFIAGGSGETQYI.

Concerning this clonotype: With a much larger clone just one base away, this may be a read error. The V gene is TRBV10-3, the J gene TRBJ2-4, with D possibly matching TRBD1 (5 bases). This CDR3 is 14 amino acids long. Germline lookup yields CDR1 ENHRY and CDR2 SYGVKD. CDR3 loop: CAICEVDSKNIQYF. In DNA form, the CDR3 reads TGTGCCATCTGTGAAGTAGACAGCAAAAACATTCAGTACTTC.

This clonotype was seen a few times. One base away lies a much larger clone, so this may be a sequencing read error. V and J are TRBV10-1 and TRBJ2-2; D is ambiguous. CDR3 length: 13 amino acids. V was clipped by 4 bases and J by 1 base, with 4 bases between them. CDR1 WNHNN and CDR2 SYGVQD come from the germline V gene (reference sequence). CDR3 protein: CASSGMNTGELFF. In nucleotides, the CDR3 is TGCGCCAGCAGTGGCATGAACACCGGGGAGCTGTTTTTT.

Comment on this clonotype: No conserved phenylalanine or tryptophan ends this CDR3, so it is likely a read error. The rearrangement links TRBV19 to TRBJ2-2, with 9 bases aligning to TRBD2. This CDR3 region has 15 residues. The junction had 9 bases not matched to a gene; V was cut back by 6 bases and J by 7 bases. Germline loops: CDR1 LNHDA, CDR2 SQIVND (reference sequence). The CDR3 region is CASRDSGRRVGELFI. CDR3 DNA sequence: TGTGCCAGTAGGGATAGCGGGAGAAGGGTCGGGGAGCTGTTTATT.